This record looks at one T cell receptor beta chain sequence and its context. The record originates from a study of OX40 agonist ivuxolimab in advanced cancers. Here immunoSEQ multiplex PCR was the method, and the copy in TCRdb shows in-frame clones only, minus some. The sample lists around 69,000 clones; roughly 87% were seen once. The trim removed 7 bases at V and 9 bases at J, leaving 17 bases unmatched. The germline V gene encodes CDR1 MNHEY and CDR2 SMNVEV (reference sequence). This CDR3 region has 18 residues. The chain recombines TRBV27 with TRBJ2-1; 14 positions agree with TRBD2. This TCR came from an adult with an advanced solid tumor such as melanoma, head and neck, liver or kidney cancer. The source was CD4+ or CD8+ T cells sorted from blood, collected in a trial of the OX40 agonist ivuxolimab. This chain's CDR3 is CASKTYGPGTSGRGEQFF. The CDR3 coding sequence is TGTGCCAGCAAAACCTATGGACCAGGGACTAGCGGGAGAGGTGAGCAGTTCTTC.